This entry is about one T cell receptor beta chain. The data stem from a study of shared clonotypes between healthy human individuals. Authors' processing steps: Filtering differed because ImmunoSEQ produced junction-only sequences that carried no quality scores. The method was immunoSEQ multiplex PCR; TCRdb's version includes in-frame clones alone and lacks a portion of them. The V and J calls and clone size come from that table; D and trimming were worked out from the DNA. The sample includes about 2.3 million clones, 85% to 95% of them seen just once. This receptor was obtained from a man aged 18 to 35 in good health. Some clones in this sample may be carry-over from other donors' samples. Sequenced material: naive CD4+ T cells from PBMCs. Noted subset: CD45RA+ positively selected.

CDR3 DNA sequence: TGTGCCTGGAGGGGGCGCCCCACCTACGAGCAGTACTTC. Translated: CAWRGRPTYEQYF. V usage is TRBV30 and J usage is TRBJ2-7; perhaps TRBD1 as D (5 bases). The CDR3 contains 13 residues. The germline CDR1 and CDR2 sequences are GTSNPN and SVGIG (reference sequence). Trimming stripped 3 bases from V and 2 bases from J, with 11 bases between.